These 19 T cell receptor beta chains came from one sample sequenced in a study of T cells in women clearing cervical HPV infection. Produced via immunoSEQ multiplex PCR; TCRdb's table is partial and in-frame only. The sample features under 50,000 clones, with 0.98% in its top ten. Sequenced: blood buffy coat. The origin of the receptors is a woman between 18 and 70 years old with a cervical HPV16 infection that either progressed to CIN3+ or cleared (not recorded which).

The sequenced part of the CDR3 DNA is TGCGCCAGCAGCTTGGGGCTTGCAACAGATACG. Protein product: CASSLGLATDT. The complete CDR3 protein is CASSLGLATDTQYF. The chain couples TRBV5-1 to TRBJ2-3; D unresolved. The CDR3 extends 3 residues past the end of the read, so its final part is completed from the germline J gene. Germline values: CDR1 SGHRS, CDR2 YFSETQ. Trimming took 0 bases from V and 3 from J, leaving 8 bases between them. There are 14 residues in the CDR3. Full variable domain (rest looked up from reference TRBV5-1 and TRBJ2-3): KAGVTQTPRYLIKTRGQQVTLSCSPISGHRSVSWYQQTPGQGLQFLFEYFSETQRNKGNFPGRFSGRQFSNSRSEMNVSTLELGDSALYLCASSLGLATDTQYFGPGTRLTVL.

In regard to this clone: Read data end 3 residues before the CDR3 end; the end is taken from the germline J gene. The chain carries TRBV19 and TRBJ1-1, with 7 bases aligning to TRBD1. Germline V gene lookup returns CDR1 LNHDA and CDR2 SQIVND (reference sequence). The CDR3 spans 14 residues. V was pared by 6 bases and J by 1 base, with 5 bases of the junction left unmatched. The DNA read from the CDR3 is TGTGCCAGTAGACGGACAGGACCGAACACTGAA. Its translation: CASRRTGPNTE. The full CDR3 protein is CASRRTGPNTEAFF. Variable domain in full (rest from reference TRBV19 and TRBJ1-1): DGGITQSPKYLFRKEGQNVTLSCEQNLNHDAMYWYRQDPGQGLRLIYYSQIVNDFQKGDIAEGYSVSREKKESFPLTVTSAQKNPTAFYLCASRRTGPNTEAFFGQGTRLTVV.

Notes on this clone: The read halts 3 residues ahead of the CDR3 end, with the missing end drawn from the germline J gene. The chain recombines TRBV2 with TRBJ2-1, with D possibly matching TRBD2 (6 bases). Germline CDR1 and CDR2: SNHLY and FYNNEI. The CDR3 contains 14 residues. V shed 7 bases and J shed 1 base, with 11 bases lying between them. CDR3 DNA (partial): TGTGCCAGCACAGGCGGGGAGTCCTACAATGAG. Translation: CASTGGESYNE. The full CDR3 protein is CASTGGESYNEQFF.

With regard to this clone: With the read ending 3 residues before the CDR3 end, the germline J gene is used to fill in that end. The chain combines TRBV19 with TRBJ2-4; D gene uncertain. The CDR3 has 13 residues. Germline V gives CDR1 LNHDA, CDR2 SQIVND (reference sequence). CDR3 loop: CASSIEQFYGQYF. The sequenced CDR3 bases are TGTGCCAGTAGTATAGAACAGTTCTATGGT.

Turning to this clone: Sequencing ends 3 residues short of the CDR3 end; the germline J gene provides the rest. V is TRBV5-1 and J is TRBJ2-2; 7 positions agree with TRBD1. Per germline, CDR1 SGHRS and CDR2 YFSETQ. This CDR3 has 18 amino acids. V shed 2 bases, J shed 3 bases, and the junction held 13 bases outside the gene matches. The CDR3: CASSLPGQSAYYTGELFF. The CDR3 bases that were read are TGCGCCAGCAGCTTACCGGGACAGTCAGCCTACTACACCGGGGAG.

Worth noting for this clone: From the germline J gene comes the end of the CDR3, since the read stops 3 residues before it. The rearrangement joins TRBV7-3 to TRBJ2-1, with D perhaps TRBD1 (5 bases). The V and J ends lost 5 bases and 9 bases respectively, with 11 bases between them. Looked up from germline, CDR1 is SGHTA and CDR2 is FQGTGA. The CDR3 totals 12 residues. The CDR3 here is CASSPRGGEQFF. CDR3 DNA (partial): TGTGCCAGCAGCCCTAGGGGTGGTGAG. Complete variable domain (other parts from reference TRBV7-3 and TRBJ2-1): GAGVSQTPSNKVTEKGKYVELRCDPISGHTALYWYRQSLGQGPEFLIYFQGTGAADDSGLPNDRFFAVRPEGSVSTLKIQRTERGDSAVYLCASSPRGGEQFFGPGTRLTVL.

As concerns this clone: The read ends 3 residues shy of where the CDR3 ends; the end is completed using the germline J gene. V is TRBV28 and J is TRBJ1-5; TRBD1 might be the D (5 bases). Trimming removed 6 bases at V and 9 bases at J, with 24 bases between. CDR3 length: 16 amino acids. CDR1 is MDHEN and CDR2 is SYDVKM in the germline V gene. The CDR3 reads CASRLPNSGPAVPQHF. The sequenced CDR3 bases are TGTGCCAGCAGGCTTCCCAATTCAGGGCCAGCTGTGCCC.

A note on this clone: With the read ending 3 residues before the CDR3 end, the germline J gene is used to fill in that end. The genes are TRBV6-2 or TRBV6-3 and TRBJ2-3; a possible D gene is TRBD2 (7 bases). CDR3 length: 15 amino acids. The germline V and J ends were trimmed by 7 bases and 4 bases, with 18 bases remaining between them. Per the germline V gene, CDR1 is MNHEY and CDR2 is SVGEGT. This CDR3 is CASTGRGSIADTQYF. Incomplete CDR3 DNA: TGTGCCAGCACGGGGAGGGGGTCGATCGCAGATACG.

A remark on this clone: The CDR3 goes on 3 residues after the read ends, and that part is filled in from the germline J gene. The V and J genes are TRBV6-2 or TRBV6-3 and TRBJ2-5; 7 bases are a match to TRBD1. The CDR3 contains 14 residues. Per germline, CDR1 MNHEY and CDR2 SVGEGT. V lost 2 bases, J lost 7 bases, and 7 bases stayed unmatched. CDR3 region: CASSYRDSFRTQYF. The CDR3 DNA, read in part, is TGTGCCAGCAGTTACAGGGACAGTTTTAGGACC.

On this clone: The observed sequence ends 3 residues before the CDR3 terminus, with the missing tail filled in from the germline J gene. The chain employs TRBV12-3 or TRBV12-4 and TRBJ1-5, with a weak D call TRBD1 (5 bases). Trimming removed 3 bases at V and 0 bases at J, with 9 bases between. The CDR3 runs 15 residues. The sequenced CDR3 bases are TGTGCCAGCAGTTTTTCGACAGCTAGCAATCAGCCC. This sequence encodes CASSFSTASNQP. The full CDR3 protein reads CASSFSTASNQPQHF.

A note on this clone: The CDR3 extends 3 residues past the end of the read, so its final part is completed from the germline J gene. The chain combines TRBV19 with TRBJ1-4, with a tentative D call TRBD1 (5 bases). The CDR3 has 14 residues. Trimming took 6 bases from V and 8 from J, leaving 16 bases between them. The germline CDR1 and CDR2 sequences are LNHDA and SQIVND (reference sequence). The sequenced part of the CDR3 DNA is TGTGCCAGTAGACCGGGCCTATCAGGGGAAAAA. Its translation: CASRPGLSGEK. The CDR3 as a whole reads CASRPGLSGEKLFF.

Concerning this clone itself: The CDR3 extends 3 residues past the end of the read, so its final part is completed from the germline J gene. This sequence joins TRBV5-1 and TRBJ1-3; D might be TRBD1 (6 bases). The V gene lost 2 bases and the J gene lost 0 bases, with 9 bases spanning the gap. This CDR3 comprises 15 residues. The germline CDR1 and CDR2 sequences are SGHRS and YFSETQ. The part of the CDR3 DNA that was read is TGCGCCAGCAGCTTCACAGGGTTCTCTGGAAACACC. Its translation: CASSFTGFSGNT. The CDR3 reads in full as CASSFTGFSGNTIYF. Drawing the rest from reference TRBV5-1 and TRBJ1-3, the complete variable domain is KAGVTQTPRYLIKTRGQQVTLSCSPISGHRSVSWYQQTPGQGLQFLFEYFSETQRNKGNFPGRFSGRQFSNSRSEMNVSTLELGDSALYLCASSFTGFSGNTIYFGEGSWLTVV.

As regards this clone: Coverage ceases 3 residues before the CDR3 finishes, and the germline J gene fills in the end. The chain uses TRBV5-6 and TRBJ2-2; 8 bases are shared with TRBD1. The germline V gene encodes CDR1 SGHDT and CDR2 YYEEEE. The CDR3 spans 15 residues. The J segment lost 4 bases and the V segment lost 2 bases, leaving 4 bases of the junction unmatched. CDR3 amino acids: CASSFGTGRTGELFF. CDR3 DNA (partial): TGTGCCAGCAGCTTTGGGACAGGACGCACCGGGGAG.

Of note for this clone: The CDR3 is cut off 3 residues early in the read; its end comes from the germline J gene. The genes are TRBV6-4 and TRBJ1-1; D may be TRBD1 (6 bases). CDR1 and CDR2 from the germline V gene are MRHNA and SNTAGT. Trimming took off 4 bases at V and 3 bases at J, with 9 bases between the two ends. The CDR3 sequence is 13 residues long. The DNA read from the CDR3 is TGTGCCAGCAGTGTCAACAGGGACACTGAA. Translation: CASSVNRDTE. The whole CDR3 protein reads CASSVNRDTEAFF.

As to this clone: From the germline J gene comes the end of the CDR3, since the read stops 3 residues before it. The chain has TRBV4-1 and TRBJ1-1, with D perhaps matching TRBD1 (5 bases). Germline V gene sequence: CDR1 MGHRA, CDR2 YSYEKL. CDR3 length equals 12 residues. The covered CDR3 bases are TGCGCCAGCAGCCACTCAGACAGCGAA. Encoded protein: CASSHSDSE. The complete CDR3 sequence is CASSHSDSEAFF.

The CDR3 here is CASSEALWGQGFFQYF. CDR3 DNA, as far as it was read: TGTGCCAGCAGTGAAGCGCTTTGGGGACAGGGGTTCTTT. This sequence joins TRBV6-1 and TRBJ2-4; 10 bases align to TRBD1. Coverage ceases 3 residues before the CDR3 finishes, and the germline J gene fills in the end. Germline V gene sequence: CDR1 MNHNS, CDR2 SASEGT. The CDR3 sequence is 16 residues long.

Note on this clone: The read ends 3 residues shy of where the CDR3 ends; the end is completed using the germline J gene. V gene TRBV11-2 combines with J gene TRBJ2-1, with TRBD2 as a possible D gene (6 bases). The CDR3 has 15 residues. Per germline, CDR1 SGHAT and CDR2 FQNNGV. V lost 1 base, J lost 9 bases, and 16 bases lay in between. CDR3 bases read: TGTGCCAGCAGCTTAGGAGGGGACTGGTCTAGTGAG. It specifies CASSLGGDWSSE. The CDR3 as a whole reads CASSLGGDWSSEQFF.

As for this clone: The read terminates 3 residues ahead of where the CDR3 ends, so the germline J gene completes it. V and J are TRBV5-6 and TRBJ2-1; TRBD1 might be the D (6 bases). Germline CDR1 reads SGHDT; CDR2 reads YYEEEE. V lost 6 bases and J lost 4, with 8 bases in between. This CDR3 comprises 12 residues. CDR3 residues: CASNGQYNEQFF. The DNA read from the CDR3 is TGTGCCAGCAACGGACAGTACAATGAG.

As regards this clone: With the read ending 3 residues before the CDR3 end, the germline J gene is used to fill in that end. The genes are TRBV7-9 and TRBJ1-6, with D possibly being TRBD1 (6 bases). The ends were cut back, 8 bases at V and 10 bases at J, with 18 bases in the middle. This CDR3 has 14 amino acids. Per the germline V gene, CDR1 is SEHNR and CDR2 is FQNEAQ (reference sequence). The CDR3 sequence is CASALVGGGSPLHF. The CDR3 DNA, read in part, is TGTGCCAGCGCATTAGTAGGGGGAGGATCACCC.